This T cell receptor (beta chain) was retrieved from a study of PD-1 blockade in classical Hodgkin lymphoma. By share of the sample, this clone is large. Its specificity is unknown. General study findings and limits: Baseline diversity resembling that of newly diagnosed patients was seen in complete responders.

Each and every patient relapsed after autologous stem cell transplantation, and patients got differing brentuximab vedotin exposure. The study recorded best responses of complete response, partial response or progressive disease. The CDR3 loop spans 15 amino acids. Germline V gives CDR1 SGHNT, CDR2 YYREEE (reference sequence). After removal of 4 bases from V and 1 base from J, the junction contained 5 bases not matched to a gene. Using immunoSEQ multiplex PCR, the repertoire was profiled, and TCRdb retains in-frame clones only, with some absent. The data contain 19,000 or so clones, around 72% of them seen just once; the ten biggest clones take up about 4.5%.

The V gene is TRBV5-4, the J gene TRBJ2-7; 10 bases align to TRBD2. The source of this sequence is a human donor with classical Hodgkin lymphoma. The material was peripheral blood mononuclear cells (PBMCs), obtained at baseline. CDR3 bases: TGTGCCAGCAGCCGAGGGACTAGCGCATCCTACGAGCAGTACTTC. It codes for CASSRGTSASYEQYF. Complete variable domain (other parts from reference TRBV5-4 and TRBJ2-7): ETGVTQSPTHLIKTRGQQVTLRCSSQSGHNTVSWYQQALGQGPQFIFQYYREEENGRGNFPPRFSGLQFPNYSSELNVNALELDDSALYLCASSRGTSASYEQYFGPGTRLTVT.